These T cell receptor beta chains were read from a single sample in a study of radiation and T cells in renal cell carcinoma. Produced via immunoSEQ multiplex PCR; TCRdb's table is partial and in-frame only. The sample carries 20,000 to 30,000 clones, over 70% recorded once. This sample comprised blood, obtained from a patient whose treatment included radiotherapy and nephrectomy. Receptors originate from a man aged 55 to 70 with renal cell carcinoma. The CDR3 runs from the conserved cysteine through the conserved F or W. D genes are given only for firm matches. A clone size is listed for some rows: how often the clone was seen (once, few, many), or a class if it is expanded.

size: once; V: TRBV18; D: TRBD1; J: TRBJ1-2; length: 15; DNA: TGTGCCAGCTCACTTTCCGATCAGGGGGTACGCGGCTACACCTTC; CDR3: CASSLSDQGVRGYTF
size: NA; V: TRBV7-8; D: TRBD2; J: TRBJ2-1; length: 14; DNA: TGTGCCAGCAGCCTCCGGGACTACGCTTTTGAGCAGTTCTTC; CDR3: CASSLRDYAFEQFF
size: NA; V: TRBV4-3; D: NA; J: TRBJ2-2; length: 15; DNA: TGCGCCAGCAGCCAAGATAACCGGAACACCGGGGAGCTGTTTTTT; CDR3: CASSQDNRNTGELFF
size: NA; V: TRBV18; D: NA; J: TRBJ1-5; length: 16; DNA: TGTGCCAGCTCACCACTCGGCCAAAGCGGCAATCAGCCCCAGCATTTT; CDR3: CASSPLGQSGNQPQHF
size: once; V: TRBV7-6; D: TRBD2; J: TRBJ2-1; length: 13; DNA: TGTGCCAGCAGCCCCGGGACTAGCGAGGGGCAGTTCTTC; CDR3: CASSPGTSEGQFF
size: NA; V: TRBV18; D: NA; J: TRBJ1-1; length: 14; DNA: TGTGCCAGCTCTCTATCACAGGGGAACACTGAAGCTTTCTTT; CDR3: CASSLSQGNTEAFF
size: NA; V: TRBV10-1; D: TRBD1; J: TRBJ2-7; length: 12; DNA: TGCGCCAGAGGACAGGGTGGGTGGGAGCAGTACTTC; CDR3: CARGQGGWEQYF
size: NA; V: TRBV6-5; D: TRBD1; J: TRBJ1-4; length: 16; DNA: TGTGCCAGCAGTTACGCACCGGGACAGGGGGGAGAAAAACTGTTTTTT; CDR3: CASSYAPGQGGEKLFF
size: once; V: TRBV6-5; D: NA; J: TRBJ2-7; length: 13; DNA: TGTGCCAGCAGTCCCGACAGGGGAGGGGAGCAGTACTTC; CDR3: CASSPDRGGEQYF
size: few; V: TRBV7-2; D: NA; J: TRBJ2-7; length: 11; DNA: TGTGCCAGCCAGAACCAGGTCGAGCAGTACTTC; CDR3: CASQNQVEQYF
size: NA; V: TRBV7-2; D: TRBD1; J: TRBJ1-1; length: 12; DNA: TGTGCTACCCTGGACAGGGACACTGAAGCTTTCTTT; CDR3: CATLDRDTEAFF
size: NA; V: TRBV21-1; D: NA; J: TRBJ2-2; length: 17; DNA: TGTGCCAGCAACACCCATCGGGGCAGGGGGAGGGTCGGGGAGCTGTTTTTT; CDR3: CASNTHRGRGRVGELFF
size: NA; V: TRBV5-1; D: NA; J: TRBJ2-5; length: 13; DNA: TGCGCCAGCAGCTTGACAGGGCTGGAGACCCAGTACTTC; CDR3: CASSLTGLETQYF
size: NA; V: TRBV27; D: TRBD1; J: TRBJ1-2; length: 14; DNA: TGTGCCAGCAGTTTATTGGGACAGTCGTATGGCTACACCTTC; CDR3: CASSLLGQSYGYTF
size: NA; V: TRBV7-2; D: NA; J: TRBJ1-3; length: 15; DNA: TGTGCCAGCAGCTTAGCGGGGGGCTCTGGAAACACCATATATTTT; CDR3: CASSLAGGSGNTIYF
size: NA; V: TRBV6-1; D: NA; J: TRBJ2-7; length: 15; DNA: TGTGCCAGCAGTGAAGGAGGGTTGACTACCTACGAGCAGTACTTC; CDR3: CASSEGGLTTYEQYF
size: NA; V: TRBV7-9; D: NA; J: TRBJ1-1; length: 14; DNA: TGTGCCAGCAGCTTAGTCTTTGAGAACACTGAAGCTTTCTTT; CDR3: CASSLVFENTEAFF
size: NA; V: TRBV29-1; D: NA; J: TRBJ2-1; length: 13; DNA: TGCAGCGTGGGGGCGGTCTCCTACAATGAGCAGTTCTTC; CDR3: CSVGAVSYNEQFF
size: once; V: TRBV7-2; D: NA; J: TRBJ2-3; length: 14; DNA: TGTGCCAGCAGCTTAGCGGGGTTCACAGATACGCAGTATTTT; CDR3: CASSLAGFTDTQYF
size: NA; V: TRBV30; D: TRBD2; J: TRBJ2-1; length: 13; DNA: TGTGCCCACCGGGTAGCGGGAGCGGGAGAGCAGTTCTTC; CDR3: CAHRVAGAGEQFF
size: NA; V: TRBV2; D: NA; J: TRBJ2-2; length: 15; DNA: TGTGCCAGCAGGCAGGACTACCTCAGGACCGGGGAGCTGTTTTTT; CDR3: CASRQDYLRTGELFF
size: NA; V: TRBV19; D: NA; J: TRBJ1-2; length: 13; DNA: TGTGCCAGTAATTCGCGGCAAGGCTATGGCTACACCTTC; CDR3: CASNSRQGYGYTF
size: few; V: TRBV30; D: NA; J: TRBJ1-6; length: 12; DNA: TGTGCCTGGAGAATGGTGGATTCACCCCTCCACTTT; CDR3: CAWRMVDSPLHF
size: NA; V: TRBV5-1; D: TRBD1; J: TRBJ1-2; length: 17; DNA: TGCGCCAGCAGCCGACCATTCCAGGACAGGGGGAACTATGGCTACACCTTC; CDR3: CASSRPFQDRGNYGYTF